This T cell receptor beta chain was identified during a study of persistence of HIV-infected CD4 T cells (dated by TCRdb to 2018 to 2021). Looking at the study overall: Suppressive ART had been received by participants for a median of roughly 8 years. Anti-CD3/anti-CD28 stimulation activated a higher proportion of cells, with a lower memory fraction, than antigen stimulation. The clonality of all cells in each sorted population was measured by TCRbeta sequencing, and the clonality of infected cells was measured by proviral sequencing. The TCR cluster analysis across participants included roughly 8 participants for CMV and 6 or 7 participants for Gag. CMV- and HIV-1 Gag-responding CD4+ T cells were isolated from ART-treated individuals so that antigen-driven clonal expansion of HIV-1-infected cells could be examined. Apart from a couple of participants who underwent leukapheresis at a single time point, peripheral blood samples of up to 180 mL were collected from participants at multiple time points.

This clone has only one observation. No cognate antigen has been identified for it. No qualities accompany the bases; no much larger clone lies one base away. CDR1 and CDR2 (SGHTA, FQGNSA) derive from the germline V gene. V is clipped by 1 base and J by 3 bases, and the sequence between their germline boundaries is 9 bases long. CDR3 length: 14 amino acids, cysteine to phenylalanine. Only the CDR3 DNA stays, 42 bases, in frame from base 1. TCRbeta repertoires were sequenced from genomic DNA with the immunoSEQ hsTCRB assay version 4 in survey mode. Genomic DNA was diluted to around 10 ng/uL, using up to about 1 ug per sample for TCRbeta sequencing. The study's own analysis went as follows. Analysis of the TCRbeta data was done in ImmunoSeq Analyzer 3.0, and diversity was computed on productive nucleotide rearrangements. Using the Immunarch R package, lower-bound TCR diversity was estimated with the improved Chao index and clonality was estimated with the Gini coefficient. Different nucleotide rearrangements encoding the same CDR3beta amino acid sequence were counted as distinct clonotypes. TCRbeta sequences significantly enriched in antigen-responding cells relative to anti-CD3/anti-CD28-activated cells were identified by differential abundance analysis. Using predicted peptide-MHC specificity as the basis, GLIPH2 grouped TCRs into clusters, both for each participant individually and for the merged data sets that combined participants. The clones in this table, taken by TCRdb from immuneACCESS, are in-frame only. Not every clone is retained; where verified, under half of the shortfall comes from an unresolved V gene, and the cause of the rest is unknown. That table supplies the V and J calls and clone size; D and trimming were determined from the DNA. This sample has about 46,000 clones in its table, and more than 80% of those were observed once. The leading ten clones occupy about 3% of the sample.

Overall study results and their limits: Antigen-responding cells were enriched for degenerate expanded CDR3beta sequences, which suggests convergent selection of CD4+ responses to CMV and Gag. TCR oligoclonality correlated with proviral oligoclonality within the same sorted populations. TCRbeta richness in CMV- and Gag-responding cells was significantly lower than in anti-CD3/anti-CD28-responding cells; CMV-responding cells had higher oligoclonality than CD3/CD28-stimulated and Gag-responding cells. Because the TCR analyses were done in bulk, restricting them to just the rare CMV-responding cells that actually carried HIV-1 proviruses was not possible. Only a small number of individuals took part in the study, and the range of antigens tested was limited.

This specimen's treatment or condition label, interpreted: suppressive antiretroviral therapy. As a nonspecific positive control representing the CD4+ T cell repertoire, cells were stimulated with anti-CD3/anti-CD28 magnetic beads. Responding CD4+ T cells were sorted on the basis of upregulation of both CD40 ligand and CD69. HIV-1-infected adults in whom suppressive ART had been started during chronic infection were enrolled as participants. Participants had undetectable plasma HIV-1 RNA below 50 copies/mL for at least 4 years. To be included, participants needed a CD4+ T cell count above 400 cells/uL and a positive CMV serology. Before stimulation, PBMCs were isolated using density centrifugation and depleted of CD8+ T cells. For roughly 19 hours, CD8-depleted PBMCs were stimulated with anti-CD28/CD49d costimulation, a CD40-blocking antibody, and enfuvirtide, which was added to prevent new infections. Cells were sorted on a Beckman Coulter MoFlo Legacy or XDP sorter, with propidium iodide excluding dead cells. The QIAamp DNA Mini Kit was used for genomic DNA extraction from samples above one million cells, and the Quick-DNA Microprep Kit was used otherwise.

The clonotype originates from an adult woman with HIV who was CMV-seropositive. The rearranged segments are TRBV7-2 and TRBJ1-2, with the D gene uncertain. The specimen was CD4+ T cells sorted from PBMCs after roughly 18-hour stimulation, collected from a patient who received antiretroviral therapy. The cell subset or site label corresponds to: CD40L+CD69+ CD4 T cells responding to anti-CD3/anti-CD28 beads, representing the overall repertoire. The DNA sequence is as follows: TGTGCCAGCAGCTTAGAGGTCTCGGACTATGGCTACACCTTC. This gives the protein CASSLEVSDYGYTF.